This T cell receptor (beta chain) was recovered during a study of T cells in Graves' hyperthyroidism and ophthalmopathy. Study-wide findings and caveats: Ophthalmopathy stood apart from stable hyperthyroidism in a 13 V-J model.

This clonotype was counted many times. Its antigen is as yet unknown. Trimming shortened V by 0 bases and J by 2 bases, and 16 bases separated the two germline ends. CDR1 LGHNA and CDR2 YNFKEQ come from the germline V gene. The length of the CDR3 is 17 residues. Ophthalmopathy patients all had a Clinical Activity Score of at least 3, a NOSPECS grade of at least 4 and disease under 3 months old. Amplification targeted TCR beta CDR3 regions from RNA transcripts. The HTBI set primed first-round TCR CDR3 RT-PCR. A single record per CDR3 protein comes from TCRdb applying MiXCR to the multiplex PCR reads. The table records about 350,000 distinct CDR3 sequences, roughly 18% of them present only once.

Sequencing used blood. This chain connects TRBV4-2 to TRBJ1-1, with D perhaps matching TRBD1 (5 bases). This TCR derives from a woman aged 40 to 55 with Graves' ophthalmopathy. CDR3 loop: CASSQDELAGINTEAFF. For the CDR3, the DNA is TGTGCCAGCAGCCAAGATGAGTTAGCAGGGATAAACACTGAAGCTTTCTTT.